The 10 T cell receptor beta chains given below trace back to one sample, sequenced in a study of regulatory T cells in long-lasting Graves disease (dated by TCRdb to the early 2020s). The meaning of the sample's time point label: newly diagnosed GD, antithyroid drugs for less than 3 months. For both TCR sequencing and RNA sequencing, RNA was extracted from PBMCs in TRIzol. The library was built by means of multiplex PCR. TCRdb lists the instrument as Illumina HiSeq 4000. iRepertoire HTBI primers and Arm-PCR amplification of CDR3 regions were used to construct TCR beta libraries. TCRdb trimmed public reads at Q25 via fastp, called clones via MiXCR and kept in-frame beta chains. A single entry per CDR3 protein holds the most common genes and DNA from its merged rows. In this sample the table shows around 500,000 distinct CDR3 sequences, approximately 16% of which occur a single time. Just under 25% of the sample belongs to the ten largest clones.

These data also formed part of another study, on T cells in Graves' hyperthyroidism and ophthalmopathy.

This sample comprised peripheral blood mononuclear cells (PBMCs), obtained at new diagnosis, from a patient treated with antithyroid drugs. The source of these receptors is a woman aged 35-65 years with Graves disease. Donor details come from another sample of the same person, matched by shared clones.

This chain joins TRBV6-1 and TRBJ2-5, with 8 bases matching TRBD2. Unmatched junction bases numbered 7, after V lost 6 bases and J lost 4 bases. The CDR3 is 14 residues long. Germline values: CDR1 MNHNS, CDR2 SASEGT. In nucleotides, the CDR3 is TGTGCCAGCAGAAGTAGCGGGATAGGAGAGACCCAGTACTTC. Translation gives CASRSSGIGETQYF.

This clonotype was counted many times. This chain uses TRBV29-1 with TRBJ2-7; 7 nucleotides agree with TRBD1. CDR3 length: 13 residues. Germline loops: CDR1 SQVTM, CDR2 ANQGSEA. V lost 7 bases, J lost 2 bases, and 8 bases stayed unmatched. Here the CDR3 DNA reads TGCAGCGCGATGACAGGGAGCGCCTACGAGCAGTACTTC. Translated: CSAMTGSAYEQYF.

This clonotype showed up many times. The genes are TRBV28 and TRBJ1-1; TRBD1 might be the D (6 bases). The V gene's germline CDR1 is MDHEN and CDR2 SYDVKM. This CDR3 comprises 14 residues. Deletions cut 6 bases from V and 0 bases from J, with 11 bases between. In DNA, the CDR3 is TGTGCCAGCAGGCCCGGACAGTTGAACACTGAAGCTTTCTTT. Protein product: CASRPGQLNTEAFF.

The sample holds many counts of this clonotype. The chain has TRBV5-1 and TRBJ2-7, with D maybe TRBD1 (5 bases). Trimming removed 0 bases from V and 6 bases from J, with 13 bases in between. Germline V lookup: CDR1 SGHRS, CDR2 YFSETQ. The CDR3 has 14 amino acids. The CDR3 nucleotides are TGCGCCAGCAGCTTGGAGGGGAAGATGGGCGAGCAGTACTTC. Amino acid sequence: CASSLEGKMGEQYF.

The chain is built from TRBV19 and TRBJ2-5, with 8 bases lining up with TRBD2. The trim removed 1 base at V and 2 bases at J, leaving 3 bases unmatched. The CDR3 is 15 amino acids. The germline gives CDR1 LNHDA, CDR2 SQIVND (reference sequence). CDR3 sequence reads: CASSIALAAQETQYF. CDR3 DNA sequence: TGTGCCAGTAGTATAGCACTAGCGGCTCAAGAGACCCAGTACTTC.

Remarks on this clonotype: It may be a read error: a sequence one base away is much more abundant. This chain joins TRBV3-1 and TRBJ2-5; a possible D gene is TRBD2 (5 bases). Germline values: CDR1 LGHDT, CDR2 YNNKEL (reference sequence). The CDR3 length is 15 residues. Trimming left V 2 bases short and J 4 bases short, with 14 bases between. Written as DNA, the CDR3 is TGTGCCAGCAGCCAATTAGCGAGAGAAGGAGAGACCCAGTACTTC. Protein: CASSQLAREGETQYF.

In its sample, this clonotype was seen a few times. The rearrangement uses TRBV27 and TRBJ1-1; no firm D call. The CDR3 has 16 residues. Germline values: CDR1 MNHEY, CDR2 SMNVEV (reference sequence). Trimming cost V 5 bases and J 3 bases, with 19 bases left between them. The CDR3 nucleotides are TGTGCCAGCAGTAAAGGGTCCCGGGTCGGTTACACTGAAGCTTTCTTT. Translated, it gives CASSKGSRVGYTEAFF.

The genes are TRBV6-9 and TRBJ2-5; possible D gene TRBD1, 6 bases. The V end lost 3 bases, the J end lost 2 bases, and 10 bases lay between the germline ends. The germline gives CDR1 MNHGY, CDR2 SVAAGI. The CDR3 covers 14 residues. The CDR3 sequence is CASSYGRGQETQYF. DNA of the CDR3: TGTGCCAGCAGTTACGGCAGGGGTCAAGAGACCCAGTACTTC.

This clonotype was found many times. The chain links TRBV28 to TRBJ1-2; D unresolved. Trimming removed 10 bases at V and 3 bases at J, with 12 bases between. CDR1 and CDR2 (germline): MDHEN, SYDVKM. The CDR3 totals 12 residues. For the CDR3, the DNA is TGTGCCATCGGTGAGGGCCACTATGGCTACACCTTC. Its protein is CAIGEGHYGYTF.

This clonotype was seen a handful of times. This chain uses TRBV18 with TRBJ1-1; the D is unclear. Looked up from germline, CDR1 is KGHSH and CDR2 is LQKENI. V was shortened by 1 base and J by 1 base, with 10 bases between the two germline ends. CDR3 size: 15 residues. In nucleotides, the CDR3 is TGTGCCAGCTCACCACGTAACGGGAAGAACACTGAAGCTTTCTTT. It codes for CASSPRNGKNTEAFF.